This T cell receptor (beta chain) comes out of a study of blood T cell repertoires in COVID-19 (dated by TCRdb to 2020 to 2022). Regarding the research as a whole: Samples from collaborators originated in the United States, Italy and Spain and spanned both the acute and convalescent phases of COVID-19. A de-identified subject ID, COVID-19 status, age in years and sex were almost always included in the sample metadata. Samples came from the ongoing ImmuneRACE study (first 160 participants) plus 1,254 subjects from 6 global collaborators. Where available, HLA class I and class II types were taken from metadata supplied by the sample provider and were not determined by assay-based typing. Subjects who had been exposed to COVID-19, were actively infected with it, or had recovered from it provided the deeply sampled blood TCRbeta repertoires that made up the dataset. A freely available public database, intended as a resource for researchers studying the immune response to SARS-CoV-2, is where the repertoires were released. The prospective study material was composed of cDNA or gDNA derived from T cells, B-cell-depleted T cells, or PBMCs.

TCRbeta CDR3 regions were amplified from genomic DNA by means of the immunoSEQ Assay, a bias-controlled multiplex PCR. Per the source publication's procedure: Nucleated cell counts per sample were estimated from amplification of reference gene primers within the assay. Sequence reads were collapsed and filtered to measure the absolute abundance of every unique TCRbeta CDR3 rearrangement. For each sample, productive Simpson clonality was calculated by taking the square root of Simpson's diversity index across productive rearrangements. Sourced from immuneACCESS, this table was stored by TCRdb with only in-frame sequences that have V and J called. A share of the clones is absent; for the studies checked, an unresolved V gene accounts for under half, and the remainder has no known explanation. That table supplies the V and J calls and clone size; D and trimming were determined from the DNA. The sample data list about 130,000 clones, and over 75% of these were observed just once. The ten largest make up approximately 3.3% of the sample.

About this clone itself: Its antigen is currently not known. Per-nucleotide qualities are absent, and no much larger clonotype sits a single base away.

What the study reported, not specific to this receptor: Clinical and demographic metadata were provided uncurated, with the amount varying by source and participant.

Whole blood was collected in K2EDTA tubes by collaborating institutions according to the institutions' own protocols. For TCRbeta analysis, collaborators shipped samples as frozen whole blood, isolated PBMCs, or DNA extracted from either of those sample types. Material: peripheral blood. This TCR came from a woman aged 55-70 years with acute or convalescent COVID-19.

The DNA is TGCGCCAGCAGCTTGACAGGACCCTACAATGAGCAGTTCTTC. This sequence encodes CASSLTGPYNEQFF. This receptor chain uses TRBV5-1 and TRBJ2-1; TRBD1 is perhaps the D gene, given 5 matching bases. Based on the germline V gene, the CDR1 and CDR2 sequences are SGHRS and YFSETQ. V is shortened by 1 base, J by 2 bases, and the region joining them spans 7 bases. CDR3 length: 14 amino acids, cysteine to phenylalanine. The CDR3 DNA has 42 bases and is translated from base 1. Extended through the reference TRBV5-1 and TRBJ2-1 proteins, this CDR3 yields the full variable domain: KAGVTQTPRYLIKTRGQQVTLSCSPISGHRSVSWYQQTPGQGLQFLFEYFSETQRNKGNFPGRFSGRQFSNSRSEMNVSTLELGDSALYLCASSLTGPYNEQFFGPGTRLTVL.